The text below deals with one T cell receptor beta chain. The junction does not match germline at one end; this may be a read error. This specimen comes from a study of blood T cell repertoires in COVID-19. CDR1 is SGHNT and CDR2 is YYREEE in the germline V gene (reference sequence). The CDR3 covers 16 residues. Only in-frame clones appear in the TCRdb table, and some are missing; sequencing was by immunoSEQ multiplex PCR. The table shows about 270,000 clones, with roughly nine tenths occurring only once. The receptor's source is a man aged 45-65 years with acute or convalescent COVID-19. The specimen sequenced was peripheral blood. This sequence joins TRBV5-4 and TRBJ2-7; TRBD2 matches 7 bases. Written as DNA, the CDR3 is TGTGCCAGCAGCTTGTCGGGGGGACCCGGAGCCTACGGGCAGTACTTC. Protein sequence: CASSLSGGPGAYGQYF.